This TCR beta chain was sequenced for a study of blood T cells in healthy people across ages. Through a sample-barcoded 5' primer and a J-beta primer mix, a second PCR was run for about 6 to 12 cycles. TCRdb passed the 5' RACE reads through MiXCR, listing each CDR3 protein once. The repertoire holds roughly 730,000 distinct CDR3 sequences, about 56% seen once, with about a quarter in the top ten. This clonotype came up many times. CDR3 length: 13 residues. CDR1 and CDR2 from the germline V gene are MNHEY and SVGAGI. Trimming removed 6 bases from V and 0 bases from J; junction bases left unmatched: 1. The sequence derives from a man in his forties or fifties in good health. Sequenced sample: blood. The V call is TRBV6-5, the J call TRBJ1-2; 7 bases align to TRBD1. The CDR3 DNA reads TGTGCCAGCAGCGGGACAGCTAACTATGGCTACACCTTC. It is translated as CASSGTANYGYTF.